The subject of this entry is one T cell receptor (beta chain). The CDR3 has 14 amino acids. After removal of 5 bases from V and 13 bases from J, the junction contained 16 bases not matched to a gene. The germline CDR1 and CDR2 sequences are SGHAT and FQNNGV. The data derive from a study of blood T cell repertoires in COVID-19. In the authors' workflow: By means of reference gene primer amplification, nucleated cell counts were estimated. The repertoire was sequenced with immunoSEQ multiplex PCR; TCRdb's copy has only in-frame clones and lacks some. That table furnishes V, J and clone size, whereas the DNA furnished D and trimming. Counted here are a few hundred thousand clones, approximately 81% occurring once; the ten biggest clones make up 5% to 7.5%.

Sequencing was done on a sample of PBMCs or T cells enriched from blood (not recorded which). The receptor was derived from a woman between 50 and 59 years old who had been exposed to COVID-19. V usage is TRBV11-2 and J usage is TRBJ1-2, with TRBD1 identical over 7 bases. CDR3 protein: CASSRGTVSTAGTF. The CDR3 DNA reads as TGTGCCAGCAGCCGCGGGACAGTCTCAACCGCGGGCACCTTC.